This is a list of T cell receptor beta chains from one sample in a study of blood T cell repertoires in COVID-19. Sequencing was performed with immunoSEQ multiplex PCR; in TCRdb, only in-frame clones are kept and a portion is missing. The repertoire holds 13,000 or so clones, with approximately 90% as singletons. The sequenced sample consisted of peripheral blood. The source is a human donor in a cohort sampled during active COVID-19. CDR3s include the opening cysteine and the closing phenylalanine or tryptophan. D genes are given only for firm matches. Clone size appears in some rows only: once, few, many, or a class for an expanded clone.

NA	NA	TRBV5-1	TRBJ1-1	TGCGCCAGCAGCTTCTCAGAAATCACTGAAGCTTTCTTT	CASSFSEITEAFF
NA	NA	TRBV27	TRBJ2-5	TGTGCCAGCAGTTTGACAGGCCGGTCCCAGTACTTC	CASSLTGRSQYF
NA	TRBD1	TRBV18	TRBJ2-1	TGTGCCAGCTCACCCGGGACAGCCTACAATGAGCAGTTCTTC	CASSPGTAYNEQFF
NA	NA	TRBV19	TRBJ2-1	TGTGCCAGTAGTTTTGGGCAGGGAGGGGGAACACACGATGAGCAGTTCTTC	CASSFGQGGGTHDEQFF
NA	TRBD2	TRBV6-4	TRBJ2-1	TGTGCCACCTCGCTTCGGGGACTAGCGGGAGGGAGCTCCTACAATGAGCAGTTCTTC	CATSLRGLAGGSSYNEQFF
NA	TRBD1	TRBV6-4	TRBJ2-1	TGTGCCAGCAGTGAGCAGGGGGCCCTCGATGAGCAGTTCTTC	CASSEQGALDEQFF
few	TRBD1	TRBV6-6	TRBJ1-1	TGTGCCAGCAGTAGACAGGGCACTGAAGCTTTCTTT	CASSRQGTEAFF
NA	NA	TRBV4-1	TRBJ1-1	TGCGCCAGCAGCCAAGGGGGCCAGGGAGCTTTCTTT	CASSQGGQGAFF
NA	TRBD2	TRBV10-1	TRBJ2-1	TGCGCCAGCAGTGGGACACTAGCGGGGGTGAACAATGAGCAGTTCTTC	CASSGTLAGVNNEQFF
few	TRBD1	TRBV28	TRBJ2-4	TGTGCCAGCAGTCCGCCAGGGGGCAAAAACATTCAGTACTTC	CASSPPGGKNIQYF
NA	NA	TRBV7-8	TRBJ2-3	TGTGCCAGCAGCCCCCGGAGGAGGGGGCGGTCAGATACGCAGTATTTT	CASSPRRRGRSDTQYF
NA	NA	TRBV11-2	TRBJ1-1	TGTGCCAGCAGCCGAGTTTTTGGGGGGGCGGTGAACACTGAAGCTTTCTTT	CASSRVFGGAVNTEAFF
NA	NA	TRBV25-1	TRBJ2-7	TGTGCCAGCAGTGGACTAGAGGACGAGCAGTACTTC	CASSGLEDEQYF
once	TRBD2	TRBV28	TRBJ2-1	TGTGCCAGCAGTTTTGCGCTAGCGGGGGGTCAGGCTTACTCTGAGCAGTTCTTC	CASSFALAGGQAYSEQFF
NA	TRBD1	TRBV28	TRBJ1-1	TGTGCCAGCAGTTTATGGGGGACAGGTATGAACACTGAAGCTTTCTTT	CASSLWGTGMNTEAFF
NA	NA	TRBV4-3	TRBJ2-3	TGCGCCAGCAGCCAAGAACGACTCGGAAACACAGATACGCAGTATTTT	CASSQERLGNTDTQYF
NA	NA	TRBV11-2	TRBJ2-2	TGTGCCAGCAGCCCGGAGTACACCGGGGAGCTGTTTTTT	CASSPEYTGELFF
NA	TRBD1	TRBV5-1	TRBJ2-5	TGCGCCAGCAGCTTAAGGACAGGGGGGAAAGAGACCCAGTACTTC	CASSLRTGGKETQYF
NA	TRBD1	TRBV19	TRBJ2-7	TGTGCCAGTAGTGCGGGACAGGGGTCTGGAGAGCAGTACTTC	CASSAGQGSGEQYF
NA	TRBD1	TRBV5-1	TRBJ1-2	TGCGCCAGCAGCTTGAATGAGGGGGCGGTCTATGGCTACACCTTC	CASSLNEGAVYGYTF
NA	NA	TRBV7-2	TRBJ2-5	TGTGCCAGCAGCTTAACGGCGGGACGAGAGACCCAGTACTTC	CASSLTAGRETQYF
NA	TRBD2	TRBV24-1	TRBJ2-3	TGTGCCACCAGTTCGTTCGGGGGGGGTAGCACAGATACGCAGTATTTT	CATSSFGGGSTDTQYF
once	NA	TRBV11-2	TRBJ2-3	TGTGCCAGCAGCTTACAGCAGGGGATGGCAGATACGCAGTATTTT	CASSLQQGMADTQYF
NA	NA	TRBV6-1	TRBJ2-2	TGTGCCAGCAGTGAATCCTCGTTCGGGGAGCTGTTTTTT	CASSESSFGELFF
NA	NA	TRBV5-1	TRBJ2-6	TGCGCCAGCAGCTCTTCCGGGACATCTTTTGGGGCCAACGTCCTGACTTTC	CASSSSGTSFGANVLTF